This T cell receptor (beta chain) was recovered during a study of blood T cells in healthy people across ages. Study outcomes and limitations: Shifts in expanded clonotypes may have been confounded by donor CMV status, which was unknown.

With regard to this clonotype: Its antigen remains unidentified.

A second PCR, run for roughly 7 to 12 cycles, used a sample-barcoded 5' primer plus a J-beta primer mix. TCRdb reanalysed the 5' RACE reads using MiXCR and keeps one entry per CDR3 protein. Seen here are around 1,600,000 distinct CDR3 sequences, roughly 43% observed once, and the top ten hold approximately 4.1%. This CDR3 has 14 residues. CDR1 and CDR2 from the germline V gene are SGHRS and YFSETQ. V shed 4 bases, J shed 7 bases, and the junction held 11 bases outside the gene matches. Sequenced material: blood. The chain uses TRBV5-1 and TRBJ2-7, with 7 bases lining up with TRBD1. The clonotype originates from a young woman in good health. This CDR3 reads CASSDRDSHNEQYF. CDR3 nucleotides: TGCGCCAGCAGCGACCGGGACAGCCACAATGAGCAGTACTTC.